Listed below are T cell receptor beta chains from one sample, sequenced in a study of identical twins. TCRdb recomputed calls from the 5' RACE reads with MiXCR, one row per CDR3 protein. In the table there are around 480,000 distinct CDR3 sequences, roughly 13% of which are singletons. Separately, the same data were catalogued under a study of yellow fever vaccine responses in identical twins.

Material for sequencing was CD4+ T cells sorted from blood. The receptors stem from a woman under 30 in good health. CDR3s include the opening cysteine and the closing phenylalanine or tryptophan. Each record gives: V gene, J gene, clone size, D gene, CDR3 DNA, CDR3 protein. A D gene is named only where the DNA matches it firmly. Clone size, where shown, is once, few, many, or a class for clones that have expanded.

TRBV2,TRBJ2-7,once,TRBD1,TGTGCCAGCAGCGACAGGACAGGGAGCTACGAGCAGTACTTC,CASSDRTGSYEQYF
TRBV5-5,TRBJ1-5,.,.,TGTGCCAGCAGTCCGGCTGGGGGGGGTAGCAATCAGCCCCAGCATTTT,CASSPAGGGSNQPQHF
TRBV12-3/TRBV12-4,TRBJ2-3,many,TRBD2,TGTGCCAGCAGCCTGGGGGCGACTAGCGGGGGAGATACGCAGTATTTT,CASSLGATSGGDTQYF
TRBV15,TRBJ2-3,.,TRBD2,TGTGCCACCAGCAGAGAGCAAGCGGGGGGGAGCACAGATACGCAGTATTTT,CATSREQAGGSTDTQYF
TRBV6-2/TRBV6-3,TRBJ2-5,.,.,TGTGCCAGCAGTTACATACAGACTCAAGGGGCCCAGTACTTC,CASSYIQTQGAQYF
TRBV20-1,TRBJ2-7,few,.,TGCAGTGCTCTTAGCCAAAACCTCTACGAGCAGTACTTC,CSALSQNLYEQYF
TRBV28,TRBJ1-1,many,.,TGCGCCAGCAGCTTGGCAGGGCCGAACACTGAAGCTTTCTTT,CASSLAGPNTEAFF
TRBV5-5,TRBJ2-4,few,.,TGTGCCAGCAGCTTGCTGGCCGATAGCATTCAGTACTTC,CASSLLADSIQYF
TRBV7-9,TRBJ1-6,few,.,TGTGCCAGCAGCCGATCGGCAGACAATAATTCACCCCTCCACTTT,CASSRSADNNSPLHF
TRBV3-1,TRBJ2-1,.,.,TGTGCCAGCAGCCAAGAAACGGGACCTTACAATGAGCAGTTCTTC,CASSQETGPYNEQFF
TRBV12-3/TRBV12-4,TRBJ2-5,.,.,TGTGCCAGCAGGGTCTCAGGGGCCTCAAGGACCCAGTACTTC,CASRVSGASRTQYF
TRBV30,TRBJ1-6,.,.,TGTGCCTGGACAGTGAACAGCTATAATTCACCCCTCCACTTT,CAWTVNSYNSPLHF
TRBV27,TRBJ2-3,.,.,TGTGCCAGCAGCTGGGGGGTATCAGATACGCAGTATTTT,CASSWGVSDTQYF
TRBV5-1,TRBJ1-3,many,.,TGCGCCAGCAGCTCTTCCATTTCTGGAAACACCATATATTTT,CASSSSISGNTIYF
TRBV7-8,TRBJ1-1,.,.,TGTGCCAGCAGCGTTCTATTAGACAGGAACACTGAAGCTTTCTTT,CASSVLLDRNTEAFF
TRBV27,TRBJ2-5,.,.,TGTGCCAGCAGTTCCTACGGACTGGCCCAAGAGACCCAGTACTTC,CASSSYGLAQETQYF
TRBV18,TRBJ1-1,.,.,TGTGCCAGCTCACCATTCGAATCGGGGCGCGGCACTGAAGCTTTCTTT,CASSPFESGRGTEAFF
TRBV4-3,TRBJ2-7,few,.,TGCGCCAGCAGCCAAGAAGCCCTGGGAAGCTACGAGCAGTACTTC,CASSQEALGSYEQYF
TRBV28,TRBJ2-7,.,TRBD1,TGTGCCAGCAGTTTAGGGGGGACAGGTTTTTACGAGCAGTACTTC,CASSLGGTGFYEQYF
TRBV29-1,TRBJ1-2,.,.,TGCAGCGCTGTCCCTGGCGGGGGCAGTAACTATGGCTACACCTTC,CSAVPGGGSNYGYTF
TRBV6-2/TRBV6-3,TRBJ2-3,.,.,TGTGCCAGCAGTATGGCGAATACGCAGTATTTT,CASSMANTQYF
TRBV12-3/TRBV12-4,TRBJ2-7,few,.,TGTGCCAGCAGTTCCACCGGGACGGTAACCTACGAGCAGTACTTC,CASSSTGTVTYEQYF
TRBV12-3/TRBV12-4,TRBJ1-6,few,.,TGTGCCAGCAGTTGGACCTCGGGGAATTCACCCCTCCACTTT,CASSWTSGNSPLHF
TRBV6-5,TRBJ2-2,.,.,TGTGCCAGCAGTTACCGACAGAAAACGAACACCGGGGAGCTGTTTTTT,CASSYRQKTNTGELFF
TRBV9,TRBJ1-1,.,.,TGTGCCAGCAGCGTAAGGCGCGGGAACACTGAAGCTTTCTTT,CASSVRRGNTEAFF
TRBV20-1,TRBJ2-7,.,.,TGCAGTGCTAGGCCCGGGGGTCGCTACGAGCAGTACTTC,CSARPGGRYEQYF
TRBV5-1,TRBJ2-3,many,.,TGCGCCAGCAGCTTAGTCCCTGGGAAGGCGGGAGATACGCAGTATTTT,CASSLVPGKAGDTQYF
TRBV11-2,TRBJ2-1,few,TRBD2,TGTGCCAGCAGCGAGCAAGGGACTAGCGGGACCCCTATGGATGAGCAGTTCTTC,CASSEQGTSGTPMDEQFF
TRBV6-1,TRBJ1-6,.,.,TGTGCCAGCAGGAAACAGGGTTTGAATTCACCCCTCCACTTT,CASRKQGLNSPLHF
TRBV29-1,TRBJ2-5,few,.,TGCAGCGTTGTGGGCGGGGGCTGGGGAGAGACCCAGTACTTC,CSVVGGGWGETQYF
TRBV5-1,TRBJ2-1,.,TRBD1,TGCGCCAGCACCGGGGACAGGTCCTACAATGAGCAGTTCTTC,CASTGDRSYNEQFF
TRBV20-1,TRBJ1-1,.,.,TGCAGTGCAAATACACCAGGCAATTCTATTGAAGCTTTCTTT,CSANTPGNSIEAFF
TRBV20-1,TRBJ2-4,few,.,TGCAGTGCTAGACGAACAACCGGGGCCCTAGCCAAAAACATTCAGTACTTC,CSARRTTGALAKNIQYF
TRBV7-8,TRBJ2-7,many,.,TGTGCCAGCAGCTCCAGGGGCGCACCCTACGAGCAGTACTTC,CASSSRGAPYEQYF
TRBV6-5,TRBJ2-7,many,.,TGTGCCAGCAGTTACTTGGGGGAGGGGGCCTACGAGCAGTACTTC,CASSYLGEGAYEQYF
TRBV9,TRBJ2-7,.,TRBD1,TGTGCCAGCAACTCCGGGACAGGGACCTACGAGCAGTACTTC,CASNSGTGTYEQYF
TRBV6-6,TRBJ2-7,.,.,TGTGCCAGCAGGTCCCCCGGAGCCGAGCAGTACTTC,CASRSPGAEQYF
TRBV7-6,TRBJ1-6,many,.,TGTGCCAGCAGCTTAGCGGGTGTCCAGGGAGGTTCACCCCTCCACTTT,CASSLAGVQGGSPLHF
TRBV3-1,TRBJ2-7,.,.,TGTGCCAGCAGTGTTTCCTTCTACGAGCAGTACTTC,CASSVSFYEQYF
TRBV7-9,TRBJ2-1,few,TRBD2,TGTGCCAGCAGCTCCGAAAGCGGGACGCTCACCTACAATGAGCAGTTCTTC,CASSSESGTLTYNEQFF
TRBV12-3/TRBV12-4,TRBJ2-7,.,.,TGTGCCAGCAGTTTAGGTCCCTCGACCTCTATCGAGCAGTACTTC,CASSLGPSTSIEQYF
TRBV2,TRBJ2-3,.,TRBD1,TGTGCCAGCAGGCGCACAGGGGCAGGGTGGACGTATTTT,CASRRTGAGWTYF
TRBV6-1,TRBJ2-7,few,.,TGTGCCAGCAGTGCAAGGAGGGCAGGGGCCTCCTCCTACGAGCAGTACTTC,CASSARRAGASSYEQYF
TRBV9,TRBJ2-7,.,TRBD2,TGTGCCAGCAGCCCCACGACTAGCGGATACGAGCAGTACTTC,CASSPTTSGYEQYF
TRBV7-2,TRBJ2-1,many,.,TGTGCCAGCAGCCCCGGCGTCGCTTCCTACAATGAGCAGTTCTTC,CASSPGVASYNEQFF
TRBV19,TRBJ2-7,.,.,TGTGCCCAGTGGAGGCGGGGTTCCTACGAGCAGTACTTC,CAQWRRGSYEQYF
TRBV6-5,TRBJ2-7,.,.,TGTGCCAGCAGTTACTCGGGCAGGGAACTCGAGCAGTACTTC,CASSYSGRELEQYF